This T cell receptor beta chain emerged from a study of beta chain features in type 1 diabetes. This CDR3 region has 13 residues. Germline CDR1 and CDR2: GTSNPN and SVGIG (reference sequence). V was trimmed by 2 bases and J by 10 bases, leaving 18 bases between them. Of the isolated RNA, all was reverse transcribed, and so the sequenced material was expressed TCRB transcripts. The assay was immunoSEQ multiplex PCR, and TCRdb's table has in-frame clones only and misses some. The repertoire holds approximately 340,000 clones, with more than 12% as singletons. This clone was detected only a few times. The sample was naive CD4+ T cells from blood. The TCR comes from a woman aged 18-29 years in good health. The chain combines TRBV30 with TRBJ2-7; the D is unclear. The CDR3 nucleotides are TGTGCCTGGAGTAAGCCCCCCCATATACTCCAGTACTTC. It codes for CAWSKPPHILQYF.